Included here is one T cell receptor (beta chain) sequence, with context. V dropped 4 bases and J dropped 10 bases, with 15 bases sitting between them. Germline values: CDR1 SGDLS, CDR2 YYNGEE. The CDR3 spans 13 residues. The record originates from a study of blood T cell repertoires in COVID-19. Across the study: Samples of COVID-19 (acute and convalescent) were obtained from the United States, Italy and Spain. Sources were T cells, B-cell-depleted T cells, or PBMCs; the material itself was cDNA or gDNA.

Authors' data handling: Cell counts per sample came from amplifying reference gene primers. Sequencing used immunoSEQ multiplex PCR; TCRdb keeps in-frame clones, though not all of them. V, J and clone size are those of that table, while D and trimming were read from the DNA. This table has just over 75,000 clones, roughly 87% appearing once. The rearrangement joins TRBV9 to TRBJ2-1, with no clear D. The TCR comes from an elderly woman with active or convalescent COVID-19. Input material: peripheral blood. The DNA of the CDR3 is TGTGCCAGCAGCCCCAGTGTTACACCAGAGCAGTTCTTC. It codes for CASSPSVTPEQFF.